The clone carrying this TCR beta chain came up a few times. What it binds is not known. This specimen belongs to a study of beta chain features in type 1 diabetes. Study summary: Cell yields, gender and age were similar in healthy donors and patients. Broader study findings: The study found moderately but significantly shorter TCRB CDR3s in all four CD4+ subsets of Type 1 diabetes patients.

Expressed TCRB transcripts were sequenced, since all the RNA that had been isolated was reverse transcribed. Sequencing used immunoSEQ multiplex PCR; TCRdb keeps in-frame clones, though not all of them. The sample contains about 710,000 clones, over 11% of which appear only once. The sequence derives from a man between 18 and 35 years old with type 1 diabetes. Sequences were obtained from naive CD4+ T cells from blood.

The CDR3 loop is CAFTSGELSGANVLTF. DNA for the CDR3: TGTGCCTTCACTAGCGGGGAACTCTCTGGGGCCAACGTCCTGACTTTC. The chain links TRBV30 to TRBJ2-6; 10 nucleotides line up with TRBD2. V shed 7 bases, J shed 0 bases, and the junction held 6 bases outside the gene matches. This CDR3 is 16 amino acids long. Per germline, CDR1 GTSNPN and CDR2 SVGIG (reference sequence).